This T cell receptor (beta chain) was sequenced for a study of T cell repertoires and Cas9 in healthy adults. The sample holds a few counts of this clone. Repertoires were generated with immunoSEQ multiplex PCR, while TCRdb's copy carries only in-frame clones and drops some. The data contain approximately 23,000 clones, 91% of them singletons. From germline, CDR1 is MNHNS and CDR2 SASEGT. CDR3 length equals 14 residues. Unmatched junction bases numbered 10, after V lost 6 bases and J lost 7 bases. This clonotype originated in a human donor in good health. This chain links TRBV6-1 with TRBJ2-7; 9 positions agree with TRBD1. The source material was CD4+ effector T cells (CD127+, CD25-, CD137-, CD154-) from PBMCs; culture status not recorded. The CDR3 nucleotides are TGTGCCAGCAGGTCACAGGGGGCGACGGGGGAGCAGTACTTC. Translation: CASRSQGATGEQYF.